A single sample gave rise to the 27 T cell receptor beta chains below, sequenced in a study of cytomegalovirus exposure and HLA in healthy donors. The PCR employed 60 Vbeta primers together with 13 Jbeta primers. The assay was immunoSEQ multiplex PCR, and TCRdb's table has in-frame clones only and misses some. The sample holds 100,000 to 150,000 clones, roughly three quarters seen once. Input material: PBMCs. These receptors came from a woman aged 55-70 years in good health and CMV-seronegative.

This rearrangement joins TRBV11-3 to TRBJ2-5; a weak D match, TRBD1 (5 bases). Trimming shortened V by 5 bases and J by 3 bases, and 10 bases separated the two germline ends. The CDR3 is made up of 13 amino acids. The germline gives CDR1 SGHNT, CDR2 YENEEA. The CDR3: CASSQGMKETQYF. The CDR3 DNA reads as TGTGCCAGCAGCCAGGGAATGAAAGAGACCCAGTACTTC. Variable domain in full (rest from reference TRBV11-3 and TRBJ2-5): EAGVVQSPRYKIIEKKQPVAFWCNPISGHNTLYWYLQNLGQGPELLIRYENEEAVDDSQLPKDRFSAERLKGVDSTLKIQPAELGDSAVYLCASSQGMKETQYFGPGTRLLVL.

The CDR3 reads CSGGQGASGYTF. The CDR3 nucleotides are TGCAGCGGGGGACAGGGGGCTAGTGGCTACACCTTC. The chain has TRBV29-1 and TRBJ1-2, with 12 nucleotides matching TRBD1. This CDR3 has 12 amino acids. V shed 7 bases, J shed 7 bases, and the junction held 4 bases outside the gene matches. The germline gives CDR1 SQVTM, CDR2 ANQGSEA.

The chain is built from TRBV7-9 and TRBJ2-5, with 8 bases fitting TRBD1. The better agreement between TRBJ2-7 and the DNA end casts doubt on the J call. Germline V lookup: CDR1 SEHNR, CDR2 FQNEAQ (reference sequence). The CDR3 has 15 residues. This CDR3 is CASSSDRGVIYEQYF. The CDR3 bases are TGTGCCAGCAGCTCTGACAGGGGCGTTATTTACGAGCAGTACTTC.

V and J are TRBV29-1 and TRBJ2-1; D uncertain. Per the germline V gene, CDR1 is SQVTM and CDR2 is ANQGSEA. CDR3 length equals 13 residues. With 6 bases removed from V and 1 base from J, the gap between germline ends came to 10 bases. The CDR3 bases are TGCAGCGTACCCGAGCCGTCCTACAATGAGCAGTTCTTC. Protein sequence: CSVPEPSYNEQFF.

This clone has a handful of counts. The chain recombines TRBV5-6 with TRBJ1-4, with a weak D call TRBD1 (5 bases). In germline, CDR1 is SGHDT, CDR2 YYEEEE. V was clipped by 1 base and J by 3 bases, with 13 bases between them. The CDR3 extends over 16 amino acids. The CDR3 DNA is TGTGCCAGCAGCTTGCGAAGGGGCCAAGCTAATGAAAAACTGTTTTTT. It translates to CASSLRRGQANEKLFF.

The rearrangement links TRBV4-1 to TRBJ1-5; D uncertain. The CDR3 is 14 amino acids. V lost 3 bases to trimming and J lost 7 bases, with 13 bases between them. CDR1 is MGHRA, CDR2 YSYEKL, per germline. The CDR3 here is CASSHAGRDQPQHF. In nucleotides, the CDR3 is TGCGCCAGCAGCCACGCAGGCCGCGACCAGCCCCAGCATTTT.

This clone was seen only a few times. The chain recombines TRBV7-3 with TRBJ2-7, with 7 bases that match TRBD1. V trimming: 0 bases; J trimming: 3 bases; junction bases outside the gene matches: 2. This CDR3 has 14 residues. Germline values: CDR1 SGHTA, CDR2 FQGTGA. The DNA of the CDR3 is TGTGCCAGCAGCTTAACCGGGGACAGCTACGAGCAGTACTTC. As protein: CASSLTGDSYEQYF.

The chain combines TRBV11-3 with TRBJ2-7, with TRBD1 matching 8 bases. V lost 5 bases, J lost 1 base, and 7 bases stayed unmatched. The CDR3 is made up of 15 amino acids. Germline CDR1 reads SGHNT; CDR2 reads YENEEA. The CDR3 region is CASSQGAITSYEQYF. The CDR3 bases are TGTGCCAGCAGCCAGGGGGCTATTACTTCCTACGAGCAGTACTTC.

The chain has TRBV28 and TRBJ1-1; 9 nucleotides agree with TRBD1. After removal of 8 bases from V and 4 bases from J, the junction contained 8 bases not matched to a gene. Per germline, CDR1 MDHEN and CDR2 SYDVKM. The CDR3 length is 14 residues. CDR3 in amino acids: CASDRQGVSTEAFF. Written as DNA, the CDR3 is TGTGCCAGCGACCGACAGGGGGTCAGCACTGAAGCTTTCTTT.

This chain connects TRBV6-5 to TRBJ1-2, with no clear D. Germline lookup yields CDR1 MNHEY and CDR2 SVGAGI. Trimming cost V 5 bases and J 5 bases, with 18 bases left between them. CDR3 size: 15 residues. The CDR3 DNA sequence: TGTGCCAGCAGTCCACTGGGAGGAAACCCTTATGGCTACACCTTC. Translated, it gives CASSPLGGNPYGYTF.

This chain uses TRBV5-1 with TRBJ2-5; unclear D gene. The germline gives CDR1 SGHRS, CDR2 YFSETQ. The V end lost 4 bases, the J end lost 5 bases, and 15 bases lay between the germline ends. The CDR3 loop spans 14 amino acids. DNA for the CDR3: TGCGCCAGCAGCGGGTTGGGCCCCCGGGAGACCCAGTACTTC. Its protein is CASSGLGPRETQYF.

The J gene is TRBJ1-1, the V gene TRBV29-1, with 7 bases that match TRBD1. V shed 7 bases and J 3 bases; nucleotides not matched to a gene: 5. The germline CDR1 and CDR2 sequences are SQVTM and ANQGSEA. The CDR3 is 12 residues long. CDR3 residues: CSALRGDTEAFF. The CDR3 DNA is TGCAGCGCCCTCAGGGGGGACACTGAAGCTTTCTTT.

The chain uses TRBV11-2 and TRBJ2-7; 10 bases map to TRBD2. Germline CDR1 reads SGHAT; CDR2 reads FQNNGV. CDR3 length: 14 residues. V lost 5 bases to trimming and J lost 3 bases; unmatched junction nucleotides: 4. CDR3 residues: CASSLRTSGYEQYF. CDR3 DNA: TGTGCCAGCAGCCTACGGACTAGCGGCTACGAGCAGTACTTC. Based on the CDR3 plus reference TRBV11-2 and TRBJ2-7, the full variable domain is EAGVAQSPRYKIIEKRQSVAFWCNPISGHATLYWYQQILGQGPKLLIQFQNNGVVDDSQLPKDRFSAERLKGVDSTLKIQPAKLEDSAVYLCASSLRTSGYEQYFGPGTRLTVT.

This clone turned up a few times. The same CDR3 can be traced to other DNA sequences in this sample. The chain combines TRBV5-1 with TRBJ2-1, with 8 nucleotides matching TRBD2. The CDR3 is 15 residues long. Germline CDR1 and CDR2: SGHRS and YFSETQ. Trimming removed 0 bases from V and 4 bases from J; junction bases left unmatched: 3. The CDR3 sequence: CASSLGLATYNEQFF. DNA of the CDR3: TGCGCCAGCAGCTTGGGACTAGCGACTTACAATGAGCAGTTCTTC.

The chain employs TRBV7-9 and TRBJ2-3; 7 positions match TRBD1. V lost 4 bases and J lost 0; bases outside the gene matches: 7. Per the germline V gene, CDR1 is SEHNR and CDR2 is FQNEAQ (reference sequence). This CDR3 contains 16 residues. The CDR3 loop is CASSSDRDPSTDTQYF. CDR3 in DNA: TGTGCCAGCAGCTCCGACAGGGATCCTAGCACAGATACGCAGTATTTT.

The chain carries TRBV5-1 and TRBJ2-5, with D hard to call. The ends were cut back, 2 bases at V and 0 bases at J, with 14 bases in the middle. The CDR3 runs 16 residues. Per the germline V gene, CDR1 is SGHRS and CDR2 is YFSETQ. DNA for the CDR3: TGCGCCAGCAGCTTTCGTTCGTTTCGGTACCAAGAGACCCAGTACTTC. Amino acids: CASSFRSFRYQETQYF.

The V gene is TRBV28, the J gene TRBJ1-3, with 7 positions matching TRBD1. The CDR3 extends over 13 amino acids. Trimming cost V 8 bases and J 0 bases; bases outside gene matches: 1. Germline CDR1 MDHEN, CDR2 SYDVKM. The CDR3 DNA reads TGTGCCAGCTGGACAGGCTCTGGAAACACCATATATTTT. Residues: CASWTGSGNTIYF.

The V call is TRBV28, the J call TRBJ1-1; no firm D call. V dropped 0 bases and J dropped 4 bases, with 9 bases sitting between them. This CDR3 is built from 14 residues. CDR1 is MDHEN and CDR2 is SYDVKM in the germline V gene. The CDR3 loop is CASSLWGTGTEAFF. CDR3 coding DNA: TGTGCCAGCAGTTTATGGGGCACCGGCACTGAAGCTTTCTTT.

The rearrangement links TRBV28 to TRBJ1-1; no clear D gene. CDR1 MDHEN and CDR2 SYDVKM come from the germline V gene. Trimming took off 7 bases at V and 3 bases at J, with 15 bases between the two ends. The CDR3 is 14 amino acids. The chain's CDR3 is CASNLGGLHTEAFF. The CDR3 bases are TGTGCCAGCAACCTCGGTGGTCTTCACACTGAAGCTTTCTTT.

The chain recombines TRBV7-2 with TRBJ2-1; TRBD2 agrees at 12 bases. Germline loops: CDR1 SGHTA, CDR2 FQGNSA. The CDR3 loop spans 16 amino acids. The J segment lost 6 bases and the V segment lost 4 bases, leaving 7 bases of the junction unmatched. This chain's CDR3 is CASSSQLAGGRNEQFF. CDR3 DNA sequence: TGTGCCAGCAGCTCCCAACTAGCGGGAGGTCGCAATGAGCAGTTCTTC.

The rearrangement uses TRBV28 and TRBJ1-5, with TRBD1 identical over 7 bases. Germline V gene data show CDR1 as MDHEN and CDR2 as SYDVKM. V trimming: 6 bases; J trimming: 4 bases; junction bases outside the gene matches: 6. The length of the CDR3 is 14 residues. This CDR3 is CASRRDSKNQPQHF. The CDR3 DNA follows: TGTGCCAGCAGGCGGGACAGCAAGAATCAGCCCCAGCATTTT.

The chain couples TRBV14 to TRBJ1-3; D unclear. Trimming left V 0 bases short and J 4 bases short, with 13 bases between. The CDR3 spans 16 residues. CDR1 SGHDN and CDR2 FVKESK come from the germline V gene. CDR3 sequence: CASSQEAGLRGNTIYF. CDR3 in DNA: TGTGCCAGCAGCCAAGAAGCGGGGTTGAGGGGAAACACCATATATTTT.

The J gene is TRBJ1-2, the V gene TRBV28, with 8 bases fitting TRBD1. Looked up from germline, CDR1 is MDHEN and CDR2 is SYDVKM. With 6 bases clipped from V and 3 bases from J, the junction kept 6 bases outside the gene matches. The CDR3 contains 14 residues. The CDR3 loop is CASRLQGEDYGYTF. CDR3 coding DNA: TGTGCCAGCAGATTACAGGGGGAGGACTATGGCTACACCTTC.

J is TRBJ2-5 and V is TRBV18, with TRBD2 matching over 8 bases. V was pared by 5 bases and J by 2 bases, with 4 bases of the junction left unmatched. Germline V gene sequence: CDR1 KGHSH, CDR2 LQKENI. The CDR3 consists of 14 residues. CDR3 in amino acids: CASSAGGGQETQYF. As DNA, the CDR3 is TGTGCCAGCTCAGCGGGGGGCGGACAAGAGACCCAGTACTTC. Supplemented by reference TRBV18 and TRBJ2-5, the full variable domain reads NAGVMQNPRHLVRRRGQEARLRCSPMKGHSHVYWYRQLPEEGLKFMVYLQKENIIDESGMPKERFSAEFPKEGPSILRIQQVVRGDSAAYFCASSAGGGQETQYFGPGTRLLVL.

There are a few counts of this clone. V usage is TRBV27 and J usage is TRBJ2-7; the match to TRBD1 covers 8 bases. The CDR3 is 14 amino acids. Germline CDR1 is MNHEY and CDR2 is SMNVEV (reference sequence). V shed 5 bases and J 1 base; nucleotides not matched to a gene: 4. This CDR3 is CASSPWTGSYEQYF. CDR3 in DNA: TGTGCCAGCAGTCCGTGGACAGGGTCCTACGAGCAGTACTTC.

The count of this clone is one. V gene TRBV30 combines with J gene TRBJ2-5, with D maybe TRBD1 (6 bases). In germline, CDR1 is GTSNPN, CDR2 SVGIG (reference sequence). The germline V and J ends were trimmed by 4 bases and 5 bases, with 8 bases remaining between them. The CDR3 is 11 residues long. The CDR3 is CAWTGDETQYF. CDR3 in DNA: TGTGCCTGGACAGGGGATGAGACCCAGTACTTC.

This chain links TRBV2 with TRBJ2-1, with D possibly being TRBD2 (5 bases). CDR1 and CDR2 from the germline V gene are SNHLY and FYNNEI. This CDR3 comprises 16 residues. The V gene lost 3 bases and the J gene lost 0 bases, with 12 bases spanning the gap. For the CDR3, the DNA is TGTGCCAGCAGTGAGAGCGGAACACGCTCCTACAATGAGCAGTTCTTC. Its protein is CASSESGTRSYNEQFF.